These 12 T cell receptor beta chains came from one sample sequenced in a study of blood T cell repertoires in COVID-19. Measured with immunoSEQ multiplex PCR; TCRdb has only the in-frame clones, and not every one. The table lists about 140,000 clones, about 90% of them singletons. The sample taken for sequencing was peripheral blood. The receptors come from a woman aged 45 to 65 with acute or convalescent COVID-19.

V usage is TRBV18 and J usage is TRBJ1-5, with 7 nucleotides matching TRBD1. The CDR3 loop spans 15 amino acids. V shed 1 base, J shed 7 bases, and the junction held 7 bases outside the gene matches. Germline CDR1 and CDR2: KGHSH and LQKENI. The CDR3 loop reads CASSPHNRGGQPQHF. CDR3 DNA: TGTGCCAGCTCACCACACAACAGGGGCGGACAGCCCCAGCATTTT.

The chain links TRBV10-3 to TRBJ1-1; TRBD1 is a possible D gene (6 bases). The CDR3 covers 13 residues. The germline gives CDR1 ENHRY, CDR2 SYGVKD. The germline V and J ends were trimmed by 7 bases and 1 base, with 10 bases remaining between them. CDR3 nucleotides: TGTGCCATCACGGGGGGCCAGAACACTGAAGCTTTCTTT. The encoded protein is CAITGGQNTEAFF.

The chain joins TRBV27 to TRBJ1-1; D is unresolved. Between the trimmed V and J ends, which lost 5 bases and 0 bases, there was a span of 16 bases. Germline assignment: CDR1 MNHEY and CDR2 SMNVEV (reference sequence). CDR3 size: 16 residues. The CDR3 reads CASSQGGGRMNTEAFF. The CDR3 coding sequence is TGTGCCAGCAGTCAAGGTGGAGGACGGATGAACACTGAAGCTTTCTTT.

This rearrangement joins TRBV18 to TRBJ2-5, with D maybe TRBD2 (6 bases). Between the trimmed V and J ends, which lost 6 bases and 4 bases, there was a span of 21 bases. This CDR3 is built from 16 residues. Germline V gene lookup returns CDR1 KGHSH and CDR2 LQKENI. For the CDR3, the DNA is TGTGCCAGCTCGCTATACTCGGGCAGGGAGGCAGAGACCCAGTACTTC. Residues: CASSLYSGREAETQYF.

The V gene is TRBV7-3, the J gene TRBJ2-1, with no clear D. The CDR3 has 13 residues. V shed 4 bases and J shed 7 bases, with 11 bases lying between them. Germline CDR1 reads SGHTA; CDR2 reads FQGTGA. Written as DNA, the CDR3 is TGTGCCAGCAGCTCCCCCCAGAAGAATGAGCAGTTCTTC. Encoded protein: CASSSPQKNEQFF. Full variable domain (outside the CDR3, taken from reference TRBV7-3 and TRBJ2-1): GAGVSQTPSNKVTEKGKYVELRCDPISGHTALYWYRQSLGQGPEFLIYFQGTGAADDSGLPNDRFFAVRPEGSVSTLKIQRTERGDSAVYLCASSSPQKNEQFFGPGTRLTVL.

A single count supports this clone. The CDR3 sequence: CASSLGAGARAFF. CDR3 sequence (DNA): TGTGCCAGTAGTCTGGGGGCGGGGGCGCGGGCTTTCTTT. The rearrangement joins TRBV19 to TRBJ1-1, with D tentatively TRBD1 (6 bases). The CDR3 extends over 13 amino acids. Between the trimmed V and J ends, which lost 5 bases and 11 bases, there was a span of 18 bases. Germline V gives CDR1 LNHDA, CDR2 SQIVND (reference sequence).

CDR3 sequence reads: CASSPPAGKQETQYF. The CDR3 DNA reads TGTGCCAGCTCACCACCGGCAGGGAAACAAGAGACCCAGTACTTC. The gene calls are TRBV18 and TRBJ2-5; D might be TRBD1 (5 bases). The CDR3 length is 15 residues. From germline, CDR1 is KGHSH and CDR2 LQKENI. V lost 0 bases and J lost 2, with 10 bases in between. Filled out from reference TRBV18 and TRBJ2-5, the complete variable domain reads NAGVMQNPRHLVRRRGQEARLRCSPMKGHSHVYWYRQLPEEGLKFMVYLQKENIIDESGMPKERFSAEFPKEGPSILRIQQVVRGDSAAYFCASSPPAGKQETQYFGPGTRLLVL.

The V and J genes are TRBV19 and TRBJ1-4, with TRBD1 as a possible D gene (5 bases). This CDR3 is built from 14 residues. The V gene's germline CDR1 is LNHDA and CDR2 SQIVND (reference sequence). Trimming removed 8 bases from V and 8 bases from J, with 18 bases in between. In DNA, the CDR3 is TGTGCCAGTTGGCGCGGGGCAGGGAGCGAAAAACTGTTTTTT. This encodes CASWRGAGSEKLFF.

The gene calls are TRBV2 and TRBJ1-4; the match to TRBD1 covers 7 bases. Losses at the gene ends were 6 bases for V and 8 bases for J; bases not matched to a gene: 18. Germline V gene lookup returns CDR1 SNHLY and CDR2 FYNNEI. The CDR3 consists of 17 residues. CDR3 DNA sequence: TGTGCCAGCAGAGGGACAGAGGGCGGAACACCTAGGGAAAAACTGTTTTTT. Residues: CASRGTEGGTPREKLFF.

The CDR3 protein is CASSDRSSVSTDTQYF. Here the CDR3 DNA reads TGTGCCAGCAGCGATAGATCTTCGGTTAGCACAGATACGCAGTATTTT. The rearrangement links TRBV7-6 to TRBJ2-3; D is unclear. Germline lookup yields CDR1 SGHVS and CDR2 FNYEAQ. V lost 5 bases, J lost 0 bases, and 15 bases lay in between. The CDR3 length is 16 residues.

This sequence joins TRBV13 and TRBJ1-1; D may be TRBD1 (5 bases). This CDR3 spans 12 amino acids. The V gene lost 3 bases and the J gene lost 7 bases, with 9 bases spanning the gap. Germline V gene lookup returns CDR1 PRHDT and CDR2 FYEKMQ (reference sequence). The CDR3 loop reads CASSLGRREAFF. DNA for the CDR3: TGTGCCAGCAGCTTGGGGCGGCGTGAAGCTTTCTTT.

The chain carries TRBV9 and TRBJ2-3; perhaps TRBD2 as D (5 bases). Deletions cut 0 bases from V and 1 base from J, with 9 bases between. CDR3 size: 15 residues. Germline assignment: CDR1 SGDLS and CDR2 YYNGEE. CDR3 nucleotide sequence: TGTGCCAGCAGCGTAGCCAGCGGAGGCACAGATACGCAGTATTTT. It yields the protein CASSVASGGTDTQYF.